A single sample gave rise to the 25 T cell receptor beta chains below, sequenced in a study of blood T cell repertoires in COVID-19. Assay used: immunoSEQ multiplex PCR; TCRdb lists only in-frame clones, some missing. The table has roughly 80,000 clones, 88% seen once. Sequenced: peripheral blood. These receptors were taken from a human donor in a cohort sampled during active COVID-19.

The chain employs TRBV4-1 and TRBJ2-1; 8 bases agree with TRBD2. There are 16 residues in the CDR3. The J segment lost 3 bases and the V segment lost 1 base, leaving 5 bases of the junction unmatched. CDR1 MGHRA and CDR2 YSYEKL come from the germline V gene. Here the CDR3 reads CASSQVVTSVYNEQFF. CDR3 coding DNA: TGCGCCAGCAGCCAAGTAGTGACTAGCGTCTACAATGAGCAGTTCTTC.

The genes are TRBV5-1 and TRBJ2-1; the D gene is possibly TRBD1 (5 bases). Per germline, CDR1 SGHRS and CDR2 YFSETQ. This CDR3 region has 17 residues. V dropped 0 bases and J dropped 4 bases, with 17 bases sitting between them. The CDR3 DNA is TGCGCCAGCAGCTTGGACTGGTGGCAGGGCGATTACAATGAGCAGTTCTTC. Protein sequence: CASSLDWWQGDYNEQFF.

The V call is TRBV7-6, the J call TRBJ1-6; TRBD1 agrees at 7 bases. J was trimmed by 2 bases and V by 1 base; bases with no gene match: 8. Germline CDR1 SGHVS, CDR2 FNYEAQ. This CDR3 comprises 18 residues. This CDR3 reads CASSLDGTDLTYNSPLHF. CDR3 DNA sequence: TGTGCCAGCAGCTTAGACGGGACAGACCTTACCTATAATTCACCCCTCCACTTT.

The DNA of the CDR3 is TGTGCCAGCAGCCAGGTGGGCACTGAAGCTTTCTTT. It is translated as CASSQVGTEAFF. The rearrangement links TRBV5-6 to TRBJ1-1; no firm D call. Germline V gene sequence: CDR1 SGHDT, CDR2 YYEEEE. This CDR3 spans 12 amino acids. The V end lost 4 bases, the J end lost 4 bases, and 8 bases lay between the germline ends.

This clone was found a few times. The chain has TRBV6-4 and TRBJ1-1; D ambiguous. The V end lost 6 bases, the J end lost 0 bases, and 11 bases lay between the germline ends. In germline, CDR1 is MRHNA, CDR2 SNTAGT. CDR3 length equals 14 residues. The CDR3 DNA reads TGTGCCAGCAGATCAGACATTCTGAACACTGAAGCTTTCTTT. Residues: CASRSDILNTEAFF.

The gene calls are TRBV6-1 and TRBJ2-4; 7 bases fit TRBD2. This CDR3 has 15 amino acids. Trimming at V came to 1 base and at J to 7 bases, leaving 7 bases not matched to a gene. Germline V lookup: CDR1 MNHNS, CDR2 SASEGT. The CDR3 sequence is CASSEGGGRWNIQYF. CDR3 sequence (DNA): TGTGCCAGCAGTGAAGGGGGGGGGAGGTGGAACATTCAGTACTTC.

This rearrangement joins TRBV30 to TRBJ2-1; no definite D call. CDR1 is GTSNPN, CDR2 SVGIG, per germline (reference sequence). V shed 2 bases and J shed 5 bases, with 4 bases lying between them. This CDR3 is built from 11 residues. The CDR3 loop is CAWSYDNEQFF. CDR3 coding DNA: TGTGCCTGGAGTTATGACAATGAGCAGTTCTTC.

The rearrangement uses TRBV14 and TRBJ1-1, with a weak D call TRBD1 (5 bases). The CDR3 runs 13 residues. The germline gives CDR1 SGHDN, CDR2 FVKESK. V lost 4 bases to trimming and J lost 0 bases, with 6 bases between them. The CDR3 sequence: CASSPGVNTEAFF. The CDR3 bases are TGTGCCAGCAGCCCGGGGGTGAACACTGAAGCTTTCTTT.

V is TRBV4-1 and J is TRBJ1-3; D is unclear. The CDR3 extends over 15 amino acids. The V and J ends lost 4 bases and 0 bases respectively, with 10 bases between them. Germline V gene lookup returns CDR1 MGHRA and CDR2 YSYEKL. CDR3 sequence: CASSRDTASGNTIYF. CDR3 in DNA: TGCGCCAGCAGCCGTGACACGGCCTCTGGAAACACCATATATTTT.

The chain's CDR3 is CSVAGLAAAYEQYF. The DNA of the CDR3 is TGCAGCGTTGCGGGACTAGCGGCAGCCTACGAGCAGTACTTC. This chain connects TRBV29-1 to TRBJ2-7; TRBD2 agrees at 11 bases. Germline V gene sequence: CDR1 SQVTM, CDR2 ANQGSEA. V lost 4 bases and J lost 2; bases outside the gene matches: 4. This CDR3 region has 14 residues.

The V and J genes are TRBV5-1 and TRBJ2-2; 10 bases are shared with TRBD1. After removal of 5 bases from V and 7 bases from J, the junction contained 11 bases not matched to a gene. Germline V gene sequence: CDR1 SGHRS, CDR2 YFSETQ. This CDR3 comprises 16 residues. The DNA of the CDR3 is TGCGCCAGCAGACAACAGACAGGGGGCTTTGTCGGGGAGCTGTTTTTT. This encodes CASRQQTGGFVGELFF.

The chain carries TRBV5-1 and TRBJ2-5; 10 bases line up with TRBD1. CDR3 length: 17 amino acids. V shed 4 bases, J shed 4 bases, and the junction held 13 bases outside the gene matches. Germline V gene data show CDR1 as SGHRS and CDR2 as YFSETQ. CDR3 DNA: TGCGCCAGCAGCACCCGGACAGGGGGATTTCTGCGAGAGACCCAGTACTTC. Its protein product is CASSTRTGGFLRETQYF.

The chain joins TRBV5-1 to TRBJ2-2; D is possibly TRBD1 (6 bases). Germline V lookup: CDR1 SGHRS, CDR2 YFSETQ. The V end lost 0 bases, the J end lost 4 bases, and 10 bases lay between the germline ends. This CDR3 region has 15 residues. The CDR3 DNA is TGCGCCAGCAGCTTGGACAGGGTGGGCACCGGGGAGCTGTTTTTT. Translation gives CASSLDRVGTGELFF.

The V and J genes are TRBV6-6 and TRBJ2-3; no clear D. V was trimmed by 4 bases and J by 0 bases, leaving 8 bases between them. This CDR3 has 14 residues. Germline V gene lookup returns CDR1 MNHNY and CDR2 SVGAGI (reference sequence). The CDR3 loop reads CASSLSASTDTQYF. The DNA for the CDR3 is TGTGCCAGCAGTTTGAGTGCTAGCACAGATACGCAGTATTTT.

This chain uses TRBV10-3 with TRBJ1-6; a possible D gene is TRBD1 (5 bases). The germline V and J ends were trimmed by 8 bases and 9 bases, with 11 bases remaining between them. The V gene's germline CDR1 is ENHRY and CDR2 SYGVKD. This CDR3 has 12 amino acids. The CDR3 nucleotides are TGTGCCATCGCTCAGGGAGGTTCACCCCTCCACTTT. It specifies CAIAQGGSPLHF.

The V and J genes are TRBV19 and TRBJ1-1, with D possibly TRBD1 on 6 matching bases. Germline CDR1 is LNHDA and CDR2 is SQIVND (reference sequence). The CDR3 has 12 amino acids. V was shortened by 11 bases and J by 11 bases, with 21 bases between the two germline ends. The CDR3 DNA reads TGTGCCTCGGGGGGGCAGGGTTTACGGGCTTTCTTT. It is translated as CASGGQGLRAFF.

The gene calls are TRBV28 and TRBJ1-2; 7 nucleotides line up with TRBD1. The junction had 5 bases not matched to a gene; V was cut back by 6 bases and J by 4 bases. CDR1 is MDHEN, CDR2 SYDVKM, per germline. The CDR3 consists of 13 residues. This CDR3 is CASSPGQPYGYTF. The DNA of the CDR3 is TGTGCCAGCAGCCCGGGACAGCCCTATGGCTACACCTTC.

This chain links TRBV6-5 with TRBJ1-1, with D unresolved. Germline assignment: CDR1 MNHEY and CDR2 SVGAGI. V was cut by 4 bases and J by 0 bases, with 9 bases left in between. This CDR3 contains 14 residues. This CDR3 reads CASSLGRMNTEAFF. The CDR3 DNA reads as TGTGCCAGCAGTTTGGGGAGGATGAACACTGAAGCTTTCTTT.

The chain employs TRBV3-1 (or the pseudogene TRBV3-2) and TRBJ2-7; TRBD2 matches at 7 bases. CDR3 length equals 14 residues. V lost 0 bases, J lost 6 bases, and 5 bases stayed unmatched. Germline V gene lookup returns CDR1 LGHDT and CDR2 YNNKEL (reference sequence). The CDR3 loop reads CASSQEAGDGEQYF. The CDR3 DNA reads as TGTGCCAGCAGCCAAGAGGCGGGGGACGGCGAGCAGTACTTC.

The chain couples TRBV7-8 to TRBJ2-1; unclear D gene. CDR3 length equals 13 residues. In germline, CDR1 is SGHVS, CDR2 FQNEAQ. Trimming took 5 bases from V and 6 from J, leaving 11 bases between them. The CDR3 region is CASSPVPGNEQFF. In nucleotides, the CDR3 is TGTGCCAGCAGCCCAGTCCCGGGCAATGAGCAGTTCTTC.

The V and J genes are TRBV4-2 and TRBJ2-3; 7 nucleotides line up with TRBD2. Trimming at V came to 0 bases and at J to 1 base, leaving 7 bases not matched to a gene. Looked up from germline, CDR1 is LGHNA and CDR2 is YNFKEQ. This CDR3 comprises 17 residues. CDR3 nucleotides: TGTGCCAGCAGCCAAGATCCTCCTAGCGGAGGCACAGATACGCAGTATTTT. Amino acid sequence: CASSQDPPSGGTDTQYF.

V usage is TRBV12-3 or TRBV12-4 and J usage is TRBJ2-7; unclear D gene. CDR3 length equals 13 residues. Trimming took off 3 bases at V and 0 bases at J, with 6 bases between the two ends. Here the CDR3 reads CASSLLVSYEQYF. In nucleotides, the CDR3 is TGTGCCAGCAGTTTGCTAGTCTCCTACGAGCAGTACTTC.

This chain uses TRBV3-1 (or the pseudogene TRBV3-2) with TRBJ1-4; TRBD1 matches at 7 bases. The length of the CDR3 is 16 residues. Germline CDR1 and CDR2: LGHDT and YNNKEL (reference sequence). V gave up 4 bases and J gave up 8 bases; unmatched junction bases: 13. The CDR3 DNA sequence: TGTGCCAGCAGCCCCCCCCTGGGACAGCGCGGAGAAAAACTGTTTTTT. Its translation is CASSPPLGQRGEKLFF.

The chain uses TRBV5-4 and TRBJ2-3; 9 nucleotides agree with TRBD2. CDR1 is SGHNT and CDR2 is YYREEE in the germline V gene (reference sequence). V was pared by 4 bases and J by 1 base, with 4 bases of the junction left unmatched. The CDR3 consists of 15 residues. The CDR3 sequence: CASSQTSGRTDTQYF. The CDR3 DNA reads as TGTGCCAGCAGCCAGACTAGCGGACGCACAGATACGCAGTATTTT. Full variable domain (missing parts from reference TRBV5-4 and TRBJ2-3): ETGVTQSPTHLIKTRGQQVTLRCSSQSGHNTVSWYQQALGQGPQFIFQYYREEENGRGNFPPRFSGLQFPNYSSELNVNALELDDSALYLCASSQTSGRTDTQYFGPGTRLTVL.

This chain connects TRBV5-4 to TRBJ1-1; 8 nucleotides agree with TRBD1. The CDR3 sequence is 14 residues long. The ends lost 3 bases at V and 5 bases at J; junction bases unmatched: 6. Germline-derived CDR1 and CDR2 are SGHNT and YYREEE (reference sequence). CDR3 bases: TGTGCCAGCAGCTCCCAGGGGGCATGGACTGAAGCTTTCTTT. Translated, it gives CASSSQGAWTEAFF. Complete variable domain (other parts from reference TRBV5-4 and TRBJ1-1): ETGVTQSPTHLIKTRGQQVTLRCSSQSGHNTVSWYQQALGQGPQFIFQYYREEENGRGNFPPRFSGLQFPNYSSELNVNALELDDSALYLCASSSQGAWTEAFFGQGTRLTVV.